This T cell receptor (beta chain) was recovered during a study of cytomegalovirus exposure and HLA in healthy donors. In the PCR, 60 Vbeta and 13 Jbeta primers were used. The assay was immunoSEQ multiplex PCR, and TCRdb's table has in-frame clones only and misses some. The sample contains 130,000 to 150,000 clones, 80% of which appear only once. Study results and caveats: In an earlier analysis, about 87% or about 30%: the productive usage of most TCR beta V segments. Among TCR beta chains, those listed as cytomegalovirus-associated numbered under 200.

Germline-derived CDR1 and CDR2 are MNHEY and SVGAGI. This CDR3 has 15 amino acids. The ends were cut back, 2 bases at V and 4 bases at J, with 14 bases in the middle. To note about this clone: Its antigen is still unknown.

The origin of this receptor is a middle-aged man in good health and CMV-seronegative. The genes are TRBV6-5 and TRBJ2-5, with D possibly matching TRBD2 (7 bases). What was sequenced was PBMCs. CDR3 loop: CASSYGGGVAETQYF. In DNA, the CDR3 is TGTGCCAGCAGTTACGGCGGGGGCGTAGCAGAGACCCAGTACTTC.